The 28 T cell receptor beta chains below were found in one sample sequenced in a study of shared clonotypes between healthy human individuals. Assay used: immunoSEQ multiplex PCR; TCRdb lists only in-frame clones, some missing. Here the sample spans about 510,000 clones, around 96% being singletons. The sequencing input was naive CD4+ T cells sorted from blood. Sample subset: CD45RA+ positively selected. Receptor source: a woman in her twenties or thirties in good health.

The rearrangement links TRBV2 to TRBJ2-5; D is tentatively TRBD1 or TRBD2 (5 bases each). The DNA matches TRBJ2-7 better at its end, which makes the J call doubtful. The CDR3 loop spans 15 amino acids. Germline CDR1 and CDR2: SNHLY and FYNNEI. The CDR3 loop is CASSEGVGGLYEQYF. CDR3 DNA sequence: TGTGCCAGCAGTGAAGGGGTTGGGGGTTTATACGAGCAGTACTTC.

This clone occurred once. This rearrangement joins TRBV5-5 to TRBJ2-5, with D uncertain. Trimming took off 0 bases at V and 5 bases at J, with 5 bases between the two ends. CDR3 length equals 12 residues. In germline, CDR1 is SGHKS, CDR2 YYEKEE (reference sequence). For the CDR3, the DNA is TGTGCCAGCAGCTTGGATACGGAGACCCAGTACTTC. Translation: CASSLDTETQYF.

The V call is TRBV19, the J call TRBJ2-5; no definite D call. Germline assignment: CDR1 LNHDA and CDR2 SQIVND (reference sequence). The CDR3 runs 14 residues. Trimming cost V 6 bases and J 1 base, with 12 bases left between them. The DNA for the CDR3 is TGTGCCAGTAGGGAGACGAAGCCCCAAGAGACCCAGTACTTC. As protein: CASRETKPQETQYF. The whole variable domain, remainder taken from reference TRBV19 and TRBJ2-5, is DGGITQSPKYLFRKEGQNVTLSCEQNLNHDAMYWYRQDPGQGLRLIYYSQIVNDFQKGDIAEGYSVSREKKESFPLTVTSAQKNPTAFYLCASRETKPQETQYFGPGTRLLVL.

This chain links TRBV5-4 with TRBJ2-7, with 14 bases matching TRBD2. V dropped 4 bases and J dropped 5; count of bases not matched to a gene: 5. CDR1 SGHNT and CDR2 YYREEE come from the germline V gene (reference sequence). There are 15 residues in the CDR3. Written as DNA, the CDR3 is TGTGCCAGCAGCCGCTCGGGACTAGCGGGAGACGAGCAGTACTTC. Translated, it gives CASSRSGLAGDEQYF.

The V gene is TRBV15, the J gene TRBJ1-2; 10 positions match TRBD1. Germline V lookup: CDR1 LNHNV, CDR2 YYDKDF (reference sequence). The CDR3 extends over 14 amino acids. The J segment lost 8 bases and the V segment lost 6 bases, leaving 9 bases of the junction unmatched. The CDR3 is CATRPDRGFLGYTF. CDR3 DNA sequence: TGTGCCACCAGGCCGGACAGGGGGTTCCTCGGCTACACCTTC.

This chain links TRBV6-1 with TRBJ2-7, with 10 bases identical to TRBD1. CDR3 length equals 18 residues. CDR1 and CDR2 (germline): MNHNS, SASEGT. After removal of 2 bases from V and 4 bases from J, the junction contained 14 bases not matched to a gene. The CDR3 DNA is TGTGCCAGCAGTGAAAGGGGGACAGGGGCAAGAAAGGCATACGAGCAGTACTTC. Amino acids: CASSERGTGARKAYEQYF.

This rearrangement joins TRBV5-1 to TRBJ1-6; a possible D gene is TRBD1 (6 bases). Germline CDR1 SGHRS, CDR2 YFSETQ. Trimming cost V 3 bases and J 6 bases, with 25 bases left between them. The CDR3 has 19 amino acids. This chain's CDR3 is CASSSARQDRVLRNSPLHF. The CDR3 coding sequence is TGCGCCAGCAGCTCAGCTAGACAGGATCGCGTATTGCGTAATTCACCCCTCCACTTT.

The gene calls are TRBV4-1 and TRBJ2-2, with TRBD2 matching 12 bases. Trimming at V came to 3 bases and at J to 4 bases, leaving 6 bases not matched to a gene. CDR3 length: 17 residues. Germline values: CDR1 MGHRA, CDR2 YSYEKL. The CDR3 DNA reads as TGCGCCAGCAGCCAGACGACTAGCGGGAGATCCACCGGGGAGCTGTTTTTT. Translated: CASSQTTSGRSTGELFF.

This rearrangement joins TRBV19 to TRBJ1-5; D unclear. CDR1 is LNHDA, CDR2 SQIVND, per germline (reference sequence). V was pared by 3 bases and J by 3 bases, with 12 bases between. The CDR3 has 15 residues. The CDR3 sequence: CASSMGSDFNQPQHF. The CDR3 DNA reads TGTGCCAGTAGTATGGGGTCGGACTTCAATCAGCCCCAGCATTTT.

The gene calls are TRBV19 and TRBJ1-1; D is unclear. V lost 0 bases, J lost 0 bases, and 5 bases lay in between. The CDR3 runs to 14 residues. The germline gives CDR1 LNHDA, CDR2 SQIVND (reference sequence). CDR3 loop: CASSIEAVNTEAFF. CDR3 sequence (DNA): TGTGCCAGTAGTATAGAGGCCGTGAACACTGAAGCTTTCTTT. Complete variable domain (other parts from reference TRBV19 and TRBJ1-1): DGGITQSPKYLFRKEGQNVTLSCEQNLNHDAMYWYRQDPGQGLRLIYYSQIVNDFQKGDIAEGYSVSREKKESFPLTVTSAQKNPTAFYLCASSIEAVNTEAFFGQGTRLTVV.

The chain combines TRBV5-1 with TRBJ2-7; 8 bases are a match to TRBD1. CDR3 size: 16 residues. Germline CDR1 reads SGHRS; CDR2 reads YFSETQ. Trimming took 4 bases from V and 0 from J; bases not matched to a gene: 9. CDR3 amino acids: CASSGNRQGHSYEQYF. The CDR3 DNA follows: TGCGCCAGCAGCGGAAACAGACAGGGGCACTCCTACGAGCAGTACTTC. The complete variable domain, with remaining parts taken from reference TRBV5-1 and TRBJ2-7, reads KAGVTQTPRYLIKTRGQQVTLSCSPISGHRSVSWYQQTPGQGLQFLFEYFSETQRNKGNFPGRFSGRQFSNSRSEMNVSTLELGDSALYLCASSGNRQGHSYEQYFGPGTRLTVT.

The CDR3 region has the DNA TGCGCCAGCAGAAGGGAGGACAGGAGCTCCTACGAGCAGTACTTC. Amino acid sequence: CASRREDRSSYEQYF. The chain carries TRBV5-1 and TRBJ2-7; D is perhaps TRBD1 (7 bases). The CDR3 totals 15 residues. Germline-derived CDR1 and CDR2 are SGHRS and YFSETQ. V lost 5 bases, J lost 0 bases, and 15 bases lay in between.

The rearrangement links TRBV19 to TRBJ1-3; D unresolved. V lost 1 base, J lost 2 bases, and 6 bases lay in between. Germline CDR1 and CDR2: LNHDA and SQIVND (reference sequence). CDR3 length: 14 amino acids. In DNA, the CDR3 is TGTGCCAGTAGTATAGGTCGCGCTGGAAACACCATATATTTT. Translated, it gives CASSIGRAGNTIYF.

The chain is built from TRBV11-3 and TRBJ2-2; D is undetermined. The germline V gene encodes CDR1 SGHNT and CDR2 YENEEA. Between the trimmed V and J ends, which lost 1 base and 5 bases, there was a span of 5 bases. CDR3 length equals 13 residues. The DNA for the CDR3 is TGTGCCAGCAGCTTAGGGGTAACCGGGGAGCTGTTTTTT. Translation: CASSLGVTGELFF.

This chain uses TRBV28 with TRBJ2-1; TRBD1 agrees at 7 bases. CDR3 size: 13 residues. V lost 4 bases and J lost 9; bases outside the gene matches: 6. Germline CDR1 is MDHEN and CDR2 is SYDVKM. For the CDR3, the DNA is TGTGCCAGCAGTTCCCCACAGGGGAGTGAGCAGTTCTTC. Translation: CASSSPQGSEQFF.

This sequence joins TRBV27 and TRBJ2-5, with 9 bases matching TRBD1. Trimming took 2 bases from V and 5 from J; bases not matched to a gene: 9. Germline assignment: CDR1 MNHEY and CDR2 SMNVEV (reference sequence). The CDR3 is 16 amino acids. The CDR3 DNA sequence: TGTGCCAGCAGTTTAGAAGGGACAGGGAAAATGGAGACCCAGTACTTC. Its translation: CASSLEGTGKMETQYF.

V gene TRBV28 combines with J gene TRBJ2-1, with D maybe TRBD1 (6 bases). The CDR3 consists of 15 residues. V was cut by 5 bases and J by 5 bases, with 16 bases left in between. Germline-derived CDR1 and CDR2 are MDHEN and SYDVKM. CDR3 residues: CASSPRGVGHNEQFF. The CDR3 nucleotides read TGTGCCAGCAGTCCCAGGGGCGTGGGCCACAATGAGCAGTTCTTC. Looking up the rest from reference TRBV28 and TRBJ2-1 gives the full variable domain: DVKVTQSSRYLVKRTGEKVFLECVQDMDHENMFWYRQDPGLGLRLIYFSYDVKMKEKGDIPEGYSVSREKKERFSLILESASTNQTSMYLCASSPRGVGHNEQFFGPGTRLTVL.

This chain links TRBV28 with TRBJ1-1, with 11 bases that match TRBD1. There are 15 residues in the CDR3. The V gene's germline CDR1 is MDHEN and CDR2 SYDVKM. The V segment lost 7 bases and the J segment 8 bases; nucleotides outside the gene matches: 12. The CDR3 sequence: CASTQGGQGAVEAFF. CDR3 nucleotides: TGTGCCAGCACCCAAGGAGGACAGGGGGCCGTCGAAGCTTTCTTT.

The chain combines TRBV6-4 with TRBJ1-5; TRBD1 might be the D (5 bases). Deletions cut 3 bases from V and 3 bases from J, with 9 bases between. The CDR3 loop spans 14 amino acids. Per germline, CDR1 MRHNA and CDR2 SNTAGT. The CDR3 DNA reads TGTGCCAGCAGTGAGGGACCGGACAATCAGCCCCAGCATTTT. It translates to CASSEGPDNQPQHF.

The V gene is TRBV5-5, the J gene TRBJ2-6, with D hard to call. The ends were cut back, 4 bases at V and 3 bases at J, with 8 bases in the middle. This CDR3 has 14 amino acids. Germline CDR1 and CDR2: SGHKS and YYEKEE (reference sequence). CDR3 sequence: CASSRGFGANVLTF. DNA for the CDR3: TGTGCCAGCAGCCGTGGGTTTGGGGCCAACGTCCTGACTTTC.

The V gene is TRBV2, the J gene TRBJ2-3; 9 bases align to TRBD1. The junction had 5 bases not matched to a gene; V was cut back by 0 bases and J by 4 bases. Germline V gene data show CDR1 as SNHLY and CDR2 as FYNNEI. This CDR3 spans 16 amino acids. The CDR3 nucleotides read TGTGCCAGCAGTGAAGCTGGGACAGGGAGGTCAGATACGCAGTATTTT. It codes for CASSEAGTGRSDTQYF. Based on the CDR3 plus reference TRBV2 and TRBJ2-3, the full variable domain is EPEVTQTPSHQVTQMGQEVILRCVPISNHLYFYWYRQILGQKVEFLVSFYNNEISEKSEIFDDQFSVERPDGSNFTLKIRSTKLEDSAMYFCASSEAGTGRSDTQYFGPGTRLTVL.

The chain is built from TRBV5-5 and TRBJ1-1; 7 nucleotides line up with TRBD1. There are 15 residues in the CDR3. Per the germline V gene, CDR1 is SGHKS and CDR2 is YYEKEE (reference sequence). V lost 4 bases, J lost 6 bases, and 12 bases stayed unmatched. The CDR3 loop reads CASSKGQYGSPEAFF. The DNA for the CDR3 is TGTGCCAGCAGCAAGGGACAGTATGGAAGTCCTGAAGCTTTCTTT.

This chain uses TRBV5-1 with TRBJ2-1; D is perhaps TRBD2 (6 bases). The CDR3 has 16 residues. Trimming pared 1 base from V and 9 bases from J, leaving 20 bases between. Germline V gives CDR1 SGHRS, CDR2 YFSETQ. This CDR3 reads CASSLRGASVRGEQFF. The CDR3 nucleotides read TGCGCCAGCAGCTTGAGAGGGGCTAGCGTTCGCGGTGAGCAGTTCTTC.

The J gene is TRBJ2-7, the V gene TRBV18; no clear D gene. The CDR3 length is 14 residues. The germline V gene encodes CDR1 KGHSH and CDR2 LQKENI. V lost 0 bases to trimming and J lost 1 base, with 7 bases between them. CDR3 protein: CASSPPTASYEQYF. The CDR3 DNA reads as TGTGCCAGCTCACCACCGACGGCATCCTACGAGCAGTACTTC.

The V and J genes are TRBV7-9 and TRBJ2-5; either TRBD1 or TRBD2 may fit D (5 bases each). This CDR3 has 16 amino acids. The V gene's germline CDR1 is SEHNR and CDR2 FQNEAQ (reference sequence). The germline V and J ends were trimmed by 4 bases and 0 bases, with 15 bases remaining between them. The CDR3 DNA reads TGTGCCAGCAGCTCCAAGCCGGGACGTAACCAAGAGACCCAGTACTTC. This codes for CASSSKPGRNQETQYF.

This clone has just a few counts. The chain joins TRBV4-2 to TRBJ1-5; 7 bases are a match to TRBD1. V gave up 2 bases and J gave up 9 bases; unmatched junction bases: 1. There are 12 residues in the CDR3. Per the germline V gene, CDR1 is LGHNA and CDR2 is YNFKEQ. The CDR3 DNA is TGTGCCAGCAGCCAAACAGGGGCGCCCCAGCATTTT. Protein product: CASSQTGAPQHF.

The rearrangement links TRBV2 to TRBJ2-5, with 11 nucleotides matching TRBD2. The end of the DNA fits TRBJ2-7 better, so the J call may be wrong. The CDR3 extends over 14 amino acids. CDR1 is SNHLY and CDR2 is FYNNEI in the germline V gene. The CDR3 protein is CASGIAGGLNEQYF. The CDR3 region has the DNA TGTGCCAGCGGCATAGCGGGAGGGCTCAACGAGCAGTACTTC.

This rearrangement joins TRBV5-1 to TRBJ2-5, with 8 bases fitting TRBD2. With the DNA end fitting TRBJ2-7 better, the J assignment may be wrong. Germline-derived CDR1 and CDR2 are SGHRS and YFSETQ. CDR3 length equals 14 residues. The CDR3 nucleotides are TGCGCCAGCAGCTTCAGCGGGAGTGATTACGAGCAGTACTTC. Translation gives CASSFSGSDYEQYF.